The 18 T cell receptor beta chains in this list originate from one sample, sequenced in a study of OX40 agonist ivuxolimab in advanced cancers. Repertoires were generated with immunoSEQ multiplex PCR, while TCRdb's copy carries only in-frame clones and drops some. This repertoire shows around 46,000 clones, more than 80% found once; its top ten account for approximately 10%. Specimen: CD4+ or CD8+ T cells sorted from blood, collected in a trial of the OX40 agonist ivuxolimab. The receptor set was obtained from an adult with an advanced solid tumor such as melanoma, head and neck, liver or kidney cancer.

The chain employs TRBV29-1 and TRBJ2-1, with a tentative D call TRBD2 (6 bases). Trimming removed 3 bases at V and 5 bases at J, with 14 bases between. Per germline, CDR1 SQVTM and CDR2 ANQGSEA. The CDR3 loop spans 14 amino acids. The CDR3 DNA reads TGCAGCGTTGATGCGGGAACTATGCACAATGAGCAGTTCTTC. Protein product: CSVDAGTMHNEQFF.

The rearrangement joins TRBV27 to TRBJ2-7; 10 positions match TRBD2. CDR1 and CDR2 (germline): MNHEY, SMNVEV (reference sequence). V shed 2 bases and J 6 bases; nucleotides not matched to a gene: 1. The CDR3 totals 13 residues. CDR3 loop: CASSLGTSAEQYF. Written as DNA, the CDR3 is TGTGCCAGCAGTTTAGGGACTAGCGCCGAGCAGTACTTC.

Note on this clone: The junction does not match germline at one end; this may be a read error. The chain couples TRBV7-3 to TRBJ1-2; D ambiguous. This CDR3 region has 15 residues. CDR1 and CDR2 from the germline V gene are SGHTA and FQGTGA. CDR3 amino acids: CASSQVEDGNYGYTF. CDR3 nucleotides: TGCGCCAGCAGCCAAGTGGAGGACGGGAACTATGGCTACACCTTC.

The rearrangement uses TRBV4-3 and TRBJ2-5; D gene ambiguous. The germline V gene has CDR1 LGHNA and CDR2 YSLEER. The CDR3 runs 15 residues. V was shortened by 0 bases and J by 5 bases, with 13 bases between the two germline ends. The CDR3 protein is CASSQELPGAETQYF. The CDR3 nucleotides are TGCGCCAGCAGCCAAGAGTTGCCGGGCGCCGAGACCCAGTACTTC.

The chain has TRBV7-2 and TRBJ2-5; 7 bases agree with TRBD2. Germline CDR1 SGHTA, CDR2 FQGNSA. This CDR3 has 14 residues. Trimming removed 6 bases from V and 5 bases from J; junction bases left unmatched: 9. In DNA form, the CDR3 reads TGTGCCAGCAGACGTCGGCGGGGGAGGGAGACCCAGTACTTC. Protein product: CASRRRRGRETQYF.

V gene TRBV19 combines with J gene TRBJ2-7, with D perhaps being TRBD1 or TRBD2 (5 bases each). This CDR3 contains 13 residues. Germline assignment: CDR1 LNHDA and CDR2 SQIVND (reference sequence). Trimming took off 10 bases at V and 2 bases at J, with 15 bases between the two ends. The CDR3 nucleotides are TGTGCCACTGCTCGGGACGGCGCCTACGAGCAGTACTTC. This encodes CATARDGAYEQYF.

This rearrangement joins TRBV30 to TRBJ1-1; a possible D gene is TRBD1 (5 bases). V was cut by 0 bases and J by 4 bases, with 9 bases left in between. The CDR3 totals 13 residues. The germline V gene encodes CDR1 GTSNPN and CDR2 SVGIG (reference sequence). The CDR3 nucleotides are TGTGCCTGGAGTGTATATGGGGGCACTGAAGCTTTCTTT. Its protein product is CAWSVYGGTEAFF. Variable domain in full (rest from reference TRBV30 and TRBJ1-1): SQTIHQWPATLVQPVGSPLSLECTVEGTSNPNLYWYRQAAGRGLQLLFYSVGIGQISSEVPQNLSASRPQDRQFILSSKKLLLSDSGFYLCAWSVYGGTEAFFGQGTRLTVV.

J is TRBJ2-1 and V is TRBV13; 9 positions agree with TRBD2. CDR1 is PRHDT and CDR2 is FYEKMQ in the germline V gene (reference sequence). The CDR3 contains 15 residues. Germline trimming cut 0 bases from V and 4 bases from J; bases unmatched to any gene: 1. CDR3 amino acids: CASSLGAGGYNEQFF. CDR3 bases: TGTGCCAGCAGCTTAGGGGCGGGAGGGTACAATGAGCAGTTCTTC. The full variable domain, rest sourced from reference TRBV13 and TRBJ2-1, is AAGVIQSPRHLIKEKRETATLKCYPIPRHDTVYWYQQGPGQDPQFLISFYEKMQSDKGSIPDRFSAQQFSDYHSELNMSSLELGDSALYFCASSLGAGGYNEQFFGPGTRLTVL.

The chain carries TRBV6-1 and TRBJ2-7; 7 nucleotides agree with TRBD2. The V gene end was trimmed by 4 bases and the J gene end by 5 bases; junction bases not matched to a gene: 8. In germline, CDR1 is MNHNS, CDR2 SASEGT. This CDR3 comprises 14 residues. CDR3 nucleotide sequence: TGTGCCAGCAGTGTGATGGGGGGGAGGGACGAGCAGTACTTC. This gives the protein CASSVMGGRDEQYF.

CDR3 loop: CASSMPQTSGRMVETQYF. In DNA, the CDR3 is TGTGCCAGCTCCATGCCGCAGACTAGCGGGAGGATGGTAGAGACCCAGTACTTC. The rearrangement joins TRBV18 to TRBJ2-5; TRBD2 aligns across 13 bases. V dropped 6 bases and J dropped 4; count of bases not matched to a gene: 14. The CDR3 contains 18 residues. Germline V lookup: CDR1 KGHSH, CDR2 LQKENI.

The table lists this clone with a few counts. The J gene is TRBJ1-2, the V gene TRBV14, with D tentatively TRBD1 (5 bases). Looked up from germline, CDR1 is SGHDN and CDR2 is FVKESK. Trimming shortened V by 3 bases and J by 4 bases, and 9 bases separated the two germline ends. This CDR3 is 13 amino acids long. CDR3 nucleotides: TGTGCCAGCAGCCAGGGGACCTTCTATGGCTACACCTTC. It translates to CASSQGTFYGYTF.

The chain has TRBV27 and TRBJ1-2; no definite D call. Per the germline V gene, CDR1 is MNHEY and CDR2 is SMNVEV (reference sequence). CDR3 length: 14 amino acids. Trimming cost V 0 bases and J 1 base, with 6 bases left between them. The CDR3 bases are TGTGCCAGCAGTTTATCGAGCAGTAACTATGGCTACACCTTC. It yields the protein CASSLSSSNYGYTF.

CDR3 in amino acids: CASSISLGEPYNEQFF. The CDR3 DNA is TGTGCCAGTAGTATTAGTTTGGGGGAACCGTACAATGAGCAGTTCTTC. The chain has TRBV19 and TRBJ2-1; D is tentatively TRBD1 or TRBD2 (5 bases each). This CDR3 comprises 16 residues. Germline V lookup: CDR1 LNHDA, CDR2 SQIVND (reference sequence). Trimming pared 3 bases from V and 4 bases from J, leaving 16 bases between.

CDR3 loop: CASSLSDNSPLHF. The DNA of the CDR3 is TGTGCCAGCAGCTTAAGTGATAATTCACCCCTCCACTTT. This chain uses TRBV7-9 with TRBJ1-6; D not resolved. This CDR3 has 13 amino acids. Deletions cut 2 bases from V and 5 bases from J, with 4 bases between. CDR1 is SEHNR, CDR2 FQNEAQ, per germline (reference sequence). Filled out from reference TRBV7-9 and TRBJ1-6, the complete variable domain reads DTGVSQNPRHKITKRGQNVTFRCDPISEHNRLYWYRQTLGQGPEFLTYFQNEAQLEKSRLLSDRFSAERPKGSFSTLEIQRTEQGDSAMYLCASSLSDNSPLHFGNGTRLTVT.

This chain uses TRBV6-1 with TRBJ1-6, with 10 bases fitting TRBD1. J gave up 11 bases and V 2 bases, and 6 bases lay outside the gene matches. The CDR3 is made up of 15 amino acids. Germline V lookup: CDR1 MNHNS, CDR2 SASEGT. In DNA form, the CDR3 reads TGTGCCAGCAGTGAACGACAGGGGGCGCAGACACCCCTCCACTTT. It codes for CASSERQGAQTPLHF.

J is TRBJ1-1 and V is TRBV30, with D maybe TRBD1 (5 bases). The germline V gene has CDR1 GTSNPN and CDR2 SVGIG (reference sequence). This CDR3 has 14 amino acids. Trimming stripped 5 bases from V and 1 base from J, with 14 bases between. The CDR3: CAWGAGVKNTEAFF. The CDR3 DNA sequence: TGTGCCTGGGGGGCCGGCGTCAAGAACACTGAAGCTTTCTTT. Using reference TRBV30 and TRBJ1-1 for the parts outside the CDR3, the full variable domain is SQTIHQWPATLVQPVGSPLSLECTVEGTSNPNLYWYRQAAGRGLQLLFYSVGIGQISSEVPQNLSASRPQDRQFILSSKKLLLSDSGFYLCAWGAGVKNTEAFFGQGTRLTVV.

V usage is TRBV9 and J usage is TRBJ2-3, with 8 bases that match TRBD1. Germline assignment: CDR1 SGDLS and CDR2 YYNGEE. V dropped 2 bases and J dropped 2; count of bases not matched to a gene: 7. The CDR3 has 16 residues. The CDR3 spells CASSVGQELHTDTQYF. CDR3 nucleotides: TGTGCCAGCAGCGTGGGACAGGAGCTACACACAGATACGCAGTATTTT.

V gene TRBV27 combines with J gene TRBJ2-5; 11 bases line up with TRBD2. The CDR3 extends over 20 amino acids. Unmatched junction bases numbered 17, after V lost 0 bases and J lost 5 bases. CDR1 is MNHEY, CDR2 SMNVEV, per germline (reference sequence). CDR3 nucleotide sequence: TGTGCCAGCAGTTTATCTGGGAGGAGTAGCGGGGGGGCGGTCTGGGAGACCCAGTACTTC. Its translation is CASSLSGRSSGGAVWETQYF.